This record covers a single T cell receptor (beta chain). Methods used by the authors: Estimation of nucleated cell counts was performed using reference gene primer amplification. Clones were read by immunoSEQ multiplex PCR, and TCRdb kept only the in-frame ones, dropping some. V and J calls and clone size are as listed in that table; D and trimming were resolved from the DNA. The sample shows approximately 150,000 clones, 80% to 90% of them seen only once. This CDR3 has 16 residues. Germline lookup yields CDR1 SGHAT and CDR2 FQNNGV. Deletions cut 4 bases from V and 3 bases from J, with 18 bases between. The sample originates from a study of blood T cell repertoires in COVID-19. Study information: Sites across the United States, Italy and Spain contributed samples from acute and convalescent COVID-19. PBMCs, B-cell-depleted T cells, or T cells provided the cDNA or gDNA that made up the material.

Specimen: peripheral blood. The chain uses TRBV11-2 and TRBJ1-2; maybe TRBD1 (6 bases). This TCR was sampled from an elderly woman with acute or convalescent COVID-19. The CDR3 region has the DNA TGTGCCAGCAGCTCCCTGAACAGGGCTTCGGACTATGGCTACACCTTC. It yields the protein CASSSLNRASDYGYTF.